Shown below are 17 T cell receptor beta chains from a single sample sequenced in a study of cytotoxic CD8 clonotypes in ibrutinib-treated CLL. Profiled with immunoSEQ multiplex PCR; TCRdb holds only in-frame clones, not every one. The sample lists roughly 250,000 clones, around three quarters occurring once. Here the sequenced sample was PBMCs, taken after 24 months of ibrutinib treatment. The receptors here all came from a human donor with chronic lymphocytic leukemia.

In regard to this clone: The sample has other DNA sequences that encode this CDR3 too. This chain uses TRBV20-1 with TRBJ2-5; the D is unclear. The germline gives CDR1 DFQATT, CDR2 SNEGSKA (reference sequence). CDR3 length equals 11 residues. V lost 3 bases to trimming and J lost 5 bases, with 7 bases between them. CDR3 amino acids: CSASGQETQYF. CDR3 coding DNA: TGCAGTGCTAGTGGCCAGGAGACCCAGTACTTC.

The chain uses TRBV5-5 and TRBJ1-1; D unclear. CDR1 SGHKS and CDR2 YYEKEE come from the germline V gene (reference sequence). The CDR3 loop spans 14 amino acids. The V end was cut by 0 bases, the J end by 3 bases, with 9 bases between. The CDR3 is CASSLAGVDTEAFF. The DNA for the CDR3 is TGTGCCAGCAGCTTGGCCGGGGTGGACACTGAAGCTTTCTTT.

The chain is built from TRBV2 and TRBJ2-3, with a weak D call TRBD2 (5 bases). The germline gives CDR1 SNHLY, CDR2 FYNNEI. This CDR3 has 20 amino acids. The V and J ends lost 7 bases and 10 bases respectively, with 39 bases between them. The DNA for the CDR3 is TGTGCCAGCACGGGGATTATGGTAGCGACCCCGGCCGGCCGCGATACGTCGCAGTATTTT. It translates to CASTGIMVATPAGRDTSQYF.

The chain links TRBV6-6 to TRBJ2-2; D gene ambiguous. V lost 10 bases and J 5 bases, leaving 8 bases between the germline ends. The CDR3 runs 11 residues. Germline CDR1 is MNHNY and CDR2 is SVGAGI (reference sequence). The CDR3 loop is CATDLTGELFF. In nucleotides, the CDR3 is TGTGCCACCGACTTAACCGGGGAGCTGTTTTTT.

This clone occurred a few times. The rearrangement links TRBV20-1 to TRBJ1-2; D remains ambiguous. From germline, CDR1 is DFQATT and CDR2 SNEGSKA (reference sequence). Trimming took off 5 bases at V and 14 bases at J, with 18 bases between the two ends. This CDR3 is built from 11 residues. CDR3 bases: TGCAGTGCTGAGTGGTGGGGTTTGAGTACCTTC. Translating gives CSAEWWGLSTF.

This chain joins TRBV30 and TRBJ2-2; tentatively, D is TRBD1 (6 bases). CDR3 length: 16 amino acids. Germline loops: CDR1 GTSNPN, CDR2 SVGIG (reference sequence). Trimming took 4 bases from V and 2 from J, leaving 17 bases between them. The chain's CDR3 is CAWNQFRTANTGELFF. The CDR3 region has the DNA TGTGCCTGGAACCAATTTAGGACAGCTAACACCGGGGAGCTGTTTTTT.

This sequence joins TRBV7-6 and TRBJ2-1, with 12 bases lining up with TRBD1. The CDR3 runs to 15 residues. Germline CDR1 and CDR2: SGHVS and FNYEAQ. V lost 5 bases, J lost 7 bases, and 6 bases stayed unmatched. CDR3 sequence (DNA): TGTGCCAGCAGCCCGGGACAGGGGGCTGGGAATGAGCAGTTCTTC. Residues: CASSPGQGAGNEQFF.

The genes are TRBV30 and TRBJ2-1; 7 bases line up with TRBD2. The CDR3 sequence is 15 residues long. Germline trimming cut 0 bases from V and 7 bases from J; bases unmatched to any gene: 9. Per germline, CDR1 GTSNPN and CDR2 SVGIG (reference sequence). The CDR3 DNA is TGTGCCTGGAGTGTCCTAAGCGGGAAGGGAAATGAGCAGTTCTTC. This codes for CAWSVLSGKGNEQFF. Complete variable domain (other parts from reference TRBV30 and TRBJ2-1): SQTIHQWPATLVQPVGSPLSLECTVEGTSNPNLYWYRQAAGRGLQLLFYSVGIGQISSEVPQNLSASRPQDRQFILSSKKLLLSDSGFYLCAWSVLSGKGNEQFFGPGTRLTVL.

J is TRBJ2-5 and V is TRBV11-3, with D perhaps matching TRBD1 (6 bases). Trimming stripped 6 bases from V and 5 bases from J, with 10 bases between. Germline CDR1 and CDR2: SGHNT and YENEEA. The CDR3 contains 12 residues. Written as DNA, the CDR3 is TGTGCCAGCAGAGGGGGAACGGAGACCCAGTACTTC. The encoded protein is CASRGGTETQYF.

The CDR3: CAVTSGGDTGELFF. In nucleotides, the CDR3 is TGTGCCGTCACTAGCGGGGGCGACACCGGGGAGCTGTTTTTT. The chain combines TRBV10-3 with TRBJ2-2; 11 bases match TRBD2. The J segment lost 3 bases and the V segment lost 11 bases, leaving 5 bases of the junction unmatched. Germline V lookup: CDR1 ENHRY, CDR2 SYGVKD. This CDR3 is 14 amino acids long.

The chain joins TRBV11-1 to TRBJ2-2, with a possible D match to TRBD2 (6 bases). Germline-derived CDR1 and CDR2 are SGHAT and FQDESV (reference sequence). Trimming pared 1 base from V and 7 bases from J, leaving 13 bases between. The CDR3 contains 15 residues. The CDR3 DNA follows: TGTGCCAGCAGCTTAGATCCGGGAGCTGGCGGGGAGCTGTTTTTT. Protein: CASSLDPGAGGELFF. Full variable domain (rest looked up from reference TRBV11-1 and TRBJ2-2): EAEVAQSPRYKITEKSQAVAFWCDPISGHATLYWYRQILGQGPELLVQFQDESVVDDSQLPKDRFSAERLKGVDSTLKIQPAELGDSAMYLCASSLDPGAGGELFFGEGSRLTVL.

CDR3 DNA sequence: TGTGCCAGCAGAGACAACTCTGGGGCCAACGTCCTGACTTTC. It translates to CASRDNSGANVLTF. The chain joins TRBV2 to TRBJ2-6; D unresolved. The V gene's germline CDR1 is SNHLY and CDR2 FYNNEI. Trimming stripped 6 bases from V and 0 bases from J, with 6 bases between. The CDR3 has 14 amino acids.

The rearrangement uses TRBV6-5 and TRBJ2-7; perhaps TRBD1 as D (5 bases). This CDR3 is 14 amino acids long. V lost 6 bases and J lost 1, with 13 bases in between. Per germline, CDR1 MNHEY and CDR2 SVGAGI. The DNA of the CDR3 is TGTGCCAGCAGAAAGGGGCAACTTTCCTACGAGCAGTACTTC. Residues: CASRKGQLSYEQYF.

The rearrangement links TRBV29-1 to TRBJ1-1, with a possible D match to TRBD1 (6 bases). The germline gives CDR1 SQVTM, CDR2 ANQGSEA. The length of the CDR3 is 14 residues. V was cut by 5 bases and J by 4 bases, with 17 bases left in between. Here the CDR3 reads CSVYSRGALTEAFF. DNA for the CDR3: TGCAGCGTTTATAGTAGGGGGGCCCTCACTGAAGCTTTCTTT.

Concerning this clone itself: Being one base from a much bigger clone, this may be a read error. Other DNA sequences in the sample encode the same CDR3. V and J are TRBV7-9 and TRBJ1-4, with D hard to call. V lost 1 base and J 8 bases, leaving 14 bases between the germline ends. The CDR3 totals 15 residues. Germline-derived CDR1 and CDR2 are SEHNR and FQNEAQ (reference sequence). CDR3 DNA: TGTGCCAGCAGCTTAGGTGGTGGCCCCCGCGAAAAACTGTTTTTT. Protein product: CASSLGGGPREKLFF. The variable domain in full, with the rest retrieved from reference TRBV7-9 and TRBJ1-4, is DTGVSQNPRHKITKRGQNVTFRCDPISEHNRLYWYRQTLGQGPEFLTYFQNEAQLEKSRLLSDRFSAERPKGSFSTLEIQRTEQGDSAMYLCASSLGGGPREKLFFGSGTQLSVL.

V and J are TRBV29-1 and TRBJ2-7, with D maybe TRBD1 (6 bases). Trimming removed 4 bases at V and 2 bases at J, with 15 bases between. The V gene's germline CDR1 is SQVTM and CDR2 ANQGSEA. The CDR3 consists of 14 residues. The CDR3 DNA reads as TGCAGCGTTGGAAATCAGGGGTTTACCTACGAGCAGTACTTC. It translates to CSVGNQGFTYEQYF.

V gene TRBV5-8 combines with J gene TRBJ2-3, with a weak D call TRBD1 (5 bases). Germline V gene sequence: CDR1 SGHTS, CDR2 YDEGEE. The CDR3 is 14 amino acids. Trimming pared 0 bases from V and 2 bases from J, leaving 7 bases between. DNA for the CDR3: TGTGCCAGCAGCTTGGTAGGGGCCACAGATACGCAGTATTTT. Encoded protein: CASSLVGATDTQYF.